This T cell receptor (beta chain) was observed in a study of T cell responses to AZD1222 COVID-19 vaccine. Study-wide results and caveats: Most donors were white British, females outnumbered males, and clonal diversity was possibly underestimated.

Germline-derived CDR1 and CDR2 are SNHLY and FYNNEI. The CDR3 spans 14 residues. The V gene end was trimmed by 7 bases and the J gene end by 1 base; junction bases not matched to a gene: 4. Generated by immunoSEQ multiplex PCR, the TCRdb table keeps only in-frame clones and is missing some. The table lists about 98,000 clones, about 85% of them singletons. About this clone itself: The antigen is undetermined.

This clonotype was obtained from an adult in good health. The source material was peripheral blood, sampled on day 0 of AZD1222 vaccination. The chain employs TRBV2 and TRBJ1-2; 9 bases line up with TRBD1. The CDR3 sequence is CASIRTGDNYGYTF. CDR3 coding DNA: TGTGCCAGCATAAGGACAGGGGATAACTATGGCTACACCTTC.